What follows is one T cell receptor beta chain and its context. Antigen specificity is unknown. For TCR beta, libraries came from quantitative 5'-RACE with molecular barcodes. TCRdb processed the 5' RACE reads anew with MiXCR; each CDR3 protein has one entry. The repertoire holds roughly 670,000 distinct CDR3 sequences, under 20% seen once, with over 15% in the top ten. The data were taken from a study of CD8 T cells in ankylosing spondylitis. Germline CDR1 MNHEY, CDR2 SMNVEV (reference sequence). This CDR3 contains 15 residues. Trimming pared 3 bases from V and 0 bases from J, leaving 8 bases between. Whole-study findings and limits: What appeared characteristic of ankylosing spondylitis blood was a TCR beta motif of eight highly homologous variants. Disease-linked clones bore a CD8+ phenotype, appearing relatively rarely in peripheral blood. Clones tied to disease were said to be significantly enriched in matched ankylosing spondylitis synovial fluid.

This receptor was identified in a male donor with ankylosing spondylitis. The chain employs TRBV27 and TRBJ2-2; D not certain. Sequencing was performed on blood, either unsorted or a sorted T cell fraction (not recorded which). The CDR3 protein is CASSFERSNTGELFF. Here the CDR3 DNA reads TGTGCCAGCAGTTTTGAGAGGTCGAACACCGGGGAGCTGTTTTTT.